One and the same sample provided the 13 T cell receptor beta chains below, sequenced in a study of shared clonotypes between healthy human individuals. The method was immunoSEQ multiplex PCR; TCRdb's version includes in-frame clones alone and lacks a portion of them. This table holds some 1 million clones, 70% to 80% found once. Sequencing was performed on memory CD4+ T cells sorted from blood. Subset defined: CD45RA-negative fraction. All receptors come from a man younger than 30 in good health.

CDR3 sequence reads: CASSPSSDSPLHF. The CDR3 DNA is TGTGCCAGCTCACCATCATCCGATTCACCCCTCCACTTT. This chain uses TRBV18 with TRBJ1-6; D unclear. Germline CDR1 reads KGHSH; CDR2 reads LQKENI. V was shortened by 2 bases and J by 8 bases, with 7 bases between the two germline ends. The CDR3 totals 13 residues. The whole variable domain, remainder taken from reference TRBV18 and TRBJ1-6, is NAGVMQNPRHLVRRRGQEARLRCSPMKGHSHVYWYRQLPEEGLKFMVYLQKENIIDESGMPKERFSAEFPKEGPSILRIQQVVRGDSAAYFCASSPSSDSPLHFGNGTRLTVT.

The CDR3 sequence is CASSLDTVGAGANVLTF. The DNA of the CDR3 is TGTGCCAGCAGCTTAGATACTGTAGGGGCTGGGGCCAACGTCCTGACTTTC. The chain links TRBV11-2 to TRBJ2-6, with D maybe TRBD1 (5 bases). The V and J ends lost 0 bases and 2 bases respectively, with 11 bases between them. CDR3 length: 17 amino acids. Germline V gives CDR1 SGHAT, CDR2 FQNNGV.

This chain uses TRBV28 with TRBJ2-3, with D perhaps TRBD1 (5 bases). CDR1 is MDHEN and CDR2 is SYDVKM in the germline V gene. With 5 bases removed from V and 6 bases from J, the gap between germline ends came to 12 bases. CDR3 length: 13 amino acids. The CDR3 DNA is TGTGCCAGCAGTGCGACAGTTTTGGATACGCAGTATTTT. It yields the protein CASSATVLDTQYF.

In DNA form, the CDR3 reads TGTGCCACCCGGGAGGGGTACAATGAGCAGTTCTTC. Residues: CATREGYNEQFF. The chain links TRBV6-5 to TRBJ2-1, with 8 nucleotides matching TRBD2. The CDR3 is 12 amino acids. In germline, CDR1 is MNHEY, CDR2 SVGAGI. Trimming took 10 bases from V and 4 from J; bases not matched to a gene: 3.

About this clone itself: Other DNA sequences in the same sample also yield this CDR3. J is TRBJ1-6 and V is TRBV6-1; D gene uncertain. The CDR3 has 11 amino acids. V shed 2 bases and J shed 13 bases, with 6 bases lying between them. CDR1 and CDR2 (germline): MNHNS, SASEGT. CDR3 DNA sequence: TGTGCCAGCAGTGAATGGTTCCCCCTCCACTTT. Residues: CASSEWFPLHF.

The chain carries TRBV4-1 and TRBJ1-1; D may be TRBD1 (6 bases). The CDR3 totals 13 residues. The V gene lost 4 bases and the J gene lost 11 bases, with 17 bases spanning the gap. CDR1 MGHRA and CDR2 YSYEKL come from the germline V gene. The CDR3 protein is CASSLQRDTSAFF. CDR3 nucleotides: TGCGCCAGCAGCCTCCAGAGGGACACGTCGGCTTTCTTT.

This clone occurred a few times. The gene calls are TRBV13 and TRBJ1-4, with 12 bases that match TRBD1. Germline-derived CDR1 and CDR2 are PRHDT and FYEKMQ (reference sequence). CDR3 length: 16 amino acids. Losses at the gene ends were 4 bases for V and 5 bases for J; bases not matched to a gene: 5. The CDR3 DNA sequence: TGTGCCAGCAGCTCGGGACAGGGGGCAGGCAATGAAAAACTGTTTTTT. Translated: CASSSGQGAGNEKLFF.

The chain carries TRBV18 and TRBJ2-1, with 12 bases aligning to TRBD2. Germline CDR1 reads KGHSH; CDR2 reads LQKENI. Trimming took 6 bases from V and 7 from J; bases not matched to a gene: 4. There are 14 residues in the CDR3. The CDR3 protein is CASSPSGGGNEQFF. In DNA, the CDR3 is TGTGCCAGCTCCCCTAGCGGGGGGGGAAATGAGCAGTTCTTC.

This rearrangement joins TRBV4-3 to TRBJ2-1, with D tentatively TRBD1 (5 bases). The CDR3 extends over 17 amino acids. The V gene's germline CDR1 is LGHNA and CDR2 YSLEER. V was pared by 1 base and J by 7 bases, with 20 bases between. CDR3 DNA: TGCGCCAGCAGCCAAGCCCCGCAGGGCTTAGTGAAGAATGAGCAGTTCTTC. Its translation is CASSQAPQGLVKNEQFF.

This clone appeared a single time. This sequence joins TRBV15 and TRBJ2-2, with TRBD1 matching 11 bases. The trim removed 0 bases at V and 7 bases at J, leaving 10 bases unmatched. The CDR3 is 18 residues long. CDR1 LNHNV and CDR2 YYDKDF come from the germline V gene (reference sequence). The CDR3 spells CATSRDRYGTGGGGELFF. DNA for the CDR3: TGTGCCACCAGCAGAGATAGATATGGGACAGGGGGAGGCGGGGAGCTGTTTTTT.

This clone was found once. This rearrangement joins TRBV19 to TRBJ1-2; TRBD1 agrees at 8 bases. Germline assignment: CDR1 LNHDA and CDR2 SQIVND (reference sequence). The length of the CDR3 is 16 residues. With 4 bases clipped from V and 4 bases from J, the junction kept 11 bases outside the gene matches. CDR3 protein: CASSTTGTGLIYGYTF. CDR3 coding DNA: TGTGCCAGTAGTACGACCGGGACAGGCCTGATCTATGGCTACACCTTC.

Concerning this clone: The same CDR3 can be traced to other DNA sequences in this sample. The gene calls are TRBV5-1 and TRBJ2-3, with D possibly being TRBD2 (5 bases). The CDR3 sequence is 15 residues long. Germline-derived CDR1 and CDR2 are SGHRS and YFSETQ. The ends were cut back, 0 bases at V and 0 bases at J, with 8 bases in the middle. The CDR3 sequence is CASSLGGASTDTQYF. The CDR3 bases are TGCGCCAGCAGCTTGGGGGGAGCGAGCACAGATACGCAGTATTTT.

J is TRBJ1-1 and V is TRBV28, with 7 bases aligning to TRBD1. CDR1 and CDR2 from the germline V gene are MDHEN and SYDVKM. The CDR3 runs 13 residues. The V gene end was trimmed by 8 bases and the J gene end by 5 bases; junction bases not matched to a gene: 8. This CDR3 is CASGKKGATEAFF. The CDR3 DNA follows: TGTGCCAGCGGAAAGAAGGGGGCTACTGAAGCTTTCTTT.